One sample yielded the 15 T cell receptor beta chains listed below, sequenced in a study of a mutant IDH1 vaccine in newly diagnosed glioma. Clones were sequenced by immunoSEQ multiplex PCR, and TCRdb holds only the in-frame ones, with some missing. The data contain about 58,000 clones, approximately 79% of them singletons. Antigens for these TCRs are unknown. Noted time point: week 5, during vaccination. In the vaccine, a single dose held 300 ug of the mutant IDH1 20-mer peptide, along with topical imiquimod. The sample here was PBMCs, taken from a glioma patient whose treatment included an IDH1 peptide vaccine. These receptor sequences come from a woman aged 45-65 years with glioma.

The chain links TRBV6-5 to TRBJ1-1, with TRBD1 matching over 10 bases. This CDR3 is built from 14 residues. Losses at the gene ends were 6 bases for V and 9 bases for J; bases not matched to a gene: 10. Germline loops: CDR1 MNHEY, CDR2 SVGAGI. The CDR3 sequence is CASRDRGPSLKAFF. DNA of the CDR3: TGTGCCAGCAGAGACAGGGGGCCCTCCCTGAAAGCTTTCTTT.

The V gene is TRBV19, the J gene TRBJ2-2, with 9 bases fitting TRBD1. The CDR3 sequence is 14 residues long. The trim removed 9 bases at V and 5 bases at J, leaving 7 bases unmatched. Germline lookup yields CDR1 LNHDA and CDR2 SQIVND (reference sequence). The CDR3 bases are TGTGCCAGCCGCGGGGACAGGGTAACCGGGGAGCTGTTTTTT. This sequence encodes CASRGDRVTGELFF.

This clone was seen a few times. The J gene is TRBJ2-7, the V gene TRBV5-1; a weak D match, TRBD2 (6 bases). V gave up 1 base and J gave up 2 bases, with 19 bases separating them. Looked up from germline, CDR1 is SGHRS and CDR2 is YFSETQ. The CDR3 totals 17 residues. The CDR3 protein is CASSLSFAGSRTYEQYF. The CDR3 DNA is TGCGCCAGCAGCTTGAGTTTTGCGGGGTCTCGGACCTACGAGCAGTACTTC.

The V gene is TRBV5-8, the J gene TRBJ2-7; 9 nucleotides agree with TRBD1. CDR1 SGHTS and CDR2 YDEGEE come from the germline V gene. V was pared by 4 bases and J by 6 bases, with 11 bases of the junction left unmatched. The CDR3 runs 15 residues. The CDR3 region is CASSPRDREVSEQYF. CDR3 bases: TGTGCCAGCAGCCCCCGGGACAGGGAGGTCTCCGAGCAGTACTTC. The full variable domain, its missing parts supplied by reference TRBV5-8 and TRBJ2-7, is EAGVTQSPTHLIKTRGQQATLRCSPISGHTSVYWYQQALGLGLQFLLWYDEGEERNRGNFPPRFSGRQFPNYSSELNVNALELEDSALYLCASSPRDREVSEQYFGPGTRLTVT.

The chain uses TRBV15 and TRBJ1-1; the match to TRBD1 covers 7 bases. V shed 0 bases and J 1 base; nucleotides not matched to a gene: 2. This CDR3 is built from 15 residues. The germline V gene has CDR1 LNHNV and CDR2 YYDKDF (reference sequence). The CDR3 DNA reads as TGTGCCACCAGCAGAGAGAAGGGGGCGAACACTGAAGCTTTCTTT. Translated: CATSREKGANTEAFF.

V is TRBV5-1 and J is TRBJ2-1; either TRBD1 or TRBD2 may fit D (5 bases each). The CDR3 length is 14 residues. Deletions cut 8 bases from V and 0 bases from J, with 12 bases between. Germline CDR1 and CDR2: SGHRS and YFSETQ. The CDR3, as DNA: TGCGCCAGTCGACCAGGGAGCTCCTACAATGAGCAGTTCTTC. As protein: CASRPGSSYNEQFF.

This clone was recorded only once. V is TRBV5-5 and J is TRBJ1-1, with D unclear. The CDR3 covers 14 residues. The V end was cut by 2 bases, the J end by 7 bases, with 15 bases between. CDR1 is SGHKS, CDR2 YYEKEE, per germline (reference sequence). The CDR3 is CASSFYPGGYEAFF. CDR3 bases: TGTGCCAGCAGCTTCTACCCGGGCGGTTATGAAGCTTTCTTT.

DNA of the CDR3: TGTGCCAGCAGCTTTCAGGGAGTTTACGAGCAGTACTTC. Protein product: CASSFQGVYEQYF. The V and J genes are TRBV7-9 and TRBJ2-7; D is possibly TRBD1 or TRBD2 (5 bases each). Per the germline V gene, CDR1 is SEHNR and CDR2 is FQNEAQ (reference sequence). Trimming left V 3 bases short and J 4 bases short, with 10 bases between. This CDR3 has 13 residues.

The V and J genes are TRBV4-3 and TRBJ1-1; D is ambiguous. Germline CDR1 reads LGHNA; CDR2 reads YSLEER. V lost 1 base and J lost 2, with 11 bases in between. The CDR3 spans 15 residues. The CDR3 sequence is CASSQGESHNTEAFF. CDR3 coding DNA: TGCGCCAGCAGCCAAGGGGAGTCGCACAACACTGAAGCTTTCTTT.

This clone has just a few counts. This rearrangement joins TRBV7-9 to TRBJ1-4; TRBD1 agrees at 7 bases. J lost 11 bases, V lost 5 bases, and 8 bases had no gene match. CDR1 is SEHNR, CDR2 FQNEAQ, per germline (reference sequence). The CDR3 runs 13 residues. The CDR3 sequence: CASSPPGTAKLFF. CDR3 DNA sequence: TGTGCCAGCAGCCCACCGGGGACAGCCAAACTGTTTTTT.

V usage is TRBV6-5 and J usage is TRBJ1-6; TRBD1 is a possible D gene (6 bases). This CDR3 has 15 residues. CDR1 MNHEY and CDR2 SVGAGI come from the germline V gene. The V end was cut by 6 bases, the J end by 1 base, with 10 bases between. The CDR3 spells CASRSGQSYNSPLHF. The CDR3 bases are TGTGCCAGCAGATCCGGACAGTCCTATAATTCACCCCTCCACTTT.

V usage is TRBV29-1 and J usage is TRBJ1-2; D unresolved. Trimming left V 4 bases short and J 4 bases short, with 13 bases between. CDR1 is SQVTM, CDR2 ANQGSEA, per germline. The CDR3 spans 13 residues. CDR3 loop: CSVGAGWVYGYTF. CDR3 DNA sequence: TGCAGCGTTGGCGCGGGGTGGGTCTATGGCTACACCTTC.

This chain links TRBV30 with TRBJ1-2; 12 positions agree with TRBD1. J was trimmed by 8 bases and V by 4 bases; bases with no gene match: 8. The germline V gene encodes CDR1 GTSNPN and CDR2 SVGIG (reference sequence). CDR3 size: 14 residues. The CDR3 region is CAWKGTGGAVGYTF. CDR3 coding DNA: TGTGCCTGGAAGGGGACAGGGGGCGCAGTCGGCTACACCTTC.

The count of this clone is one. This sequence joins TRBV29-1 and TRBJ2-1; 9 bases fit TRBD2. This CDR3 contains 13 residues. With 5 bases clipped from V and 8 bases from J, the junction kept 7 bases outside the gene matches. Per the germline V gene, CDR1 is SQVTM and CDR2 is ANQGSEA. CDR3 sequence reads: CSVLAGPSDEQFF. The CDR3 DNA sequence: TGCAGCGTTCTAGCGGGACCTTCGGATGAGCAGTTCTTC.

The chain links TRBV11-2 to TRBJ2-7; D may correspond to TRBD1 or TRBD2 (5 bases each). The length of the CDR3 is 14 residues. The germline V and J ends were trimmed by 4 bases and 1 base, with 11 bases remaining between them. Germline values: CDR1 SGHAT, CDR2 FQNNGV. CDR3 loop: CASSSGTGSYEQYF. In DNA, the CDR3 is TGTGCCAGCAGCTCCGGGACGGGATCCTACGAGCAGTACTTC.